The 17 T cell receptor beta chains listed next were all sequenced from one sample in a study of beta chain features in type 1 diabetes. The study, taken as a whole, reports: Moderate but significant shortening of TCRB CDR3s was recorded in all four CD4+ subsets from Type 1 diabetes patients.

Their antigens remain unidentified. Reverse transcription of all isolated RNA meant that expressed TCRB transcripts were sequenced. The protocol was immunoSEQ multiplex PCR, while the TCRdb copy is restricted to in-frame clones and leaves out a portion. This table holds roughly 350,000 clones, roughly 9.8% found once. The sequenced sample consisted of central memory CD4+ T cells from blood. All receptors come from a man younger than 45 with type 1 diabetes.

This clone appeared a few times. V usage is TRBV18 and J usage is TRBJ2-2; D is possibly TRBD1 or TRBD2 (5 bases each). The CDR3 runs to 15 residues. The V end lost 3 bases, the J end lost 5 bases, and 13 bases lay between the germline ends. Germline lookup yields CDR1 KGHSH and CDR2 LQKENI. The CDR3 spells CASSPRGVRTGELFF. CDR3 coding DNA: TGTGCCAGCTCACCCAGAGGGGTGAGGACCGGGGAGCTGTTTTTT.

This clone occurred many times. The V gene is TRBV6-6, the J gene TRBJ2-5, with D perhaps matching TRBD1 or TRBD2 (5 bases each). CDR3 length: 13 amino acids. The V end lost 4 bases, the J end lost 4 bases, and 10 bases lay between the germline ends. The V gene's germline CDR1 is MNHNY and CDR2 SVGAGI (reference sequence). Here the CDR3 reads CASSFEGRETQYF. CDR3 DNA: TGTGCCAGCAGTTTCGAGGGGAGAGAGACCCAGTACTTC.

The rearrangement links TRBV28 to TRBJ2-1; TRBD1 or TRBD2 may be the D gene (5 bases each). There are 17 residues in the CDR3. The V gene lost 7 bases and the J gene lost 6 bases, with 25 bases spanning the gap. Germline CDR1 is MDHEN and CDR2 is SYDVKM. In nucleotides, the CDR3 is TGTGCCAGCACCTTAACCTTGGGCGAGGGGCGCCGCAATGAGCAGTTCTTC. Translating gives CASTLTLGEGRRNEQFF.

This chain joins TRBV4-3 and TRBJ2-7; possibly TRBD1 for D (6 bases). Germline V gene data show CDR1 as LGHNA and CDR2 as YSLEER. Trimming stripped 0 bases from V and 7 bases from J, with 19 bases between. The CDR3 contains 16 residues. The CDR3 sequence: CASSQERTRGRLEQYF. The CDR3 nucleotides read TGCGCCAGCAGCCAAGAACGGACCAGGGGAAGGCTTGAGCAGTACTTC.

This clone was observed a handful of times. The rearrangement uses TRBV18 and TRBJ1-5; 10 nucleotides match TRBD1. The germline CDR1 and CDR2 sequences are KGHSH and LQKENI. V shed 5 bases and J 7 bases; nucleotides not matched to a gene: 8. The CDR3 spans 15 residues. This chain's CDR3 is CASSGGQGVGQPQHF. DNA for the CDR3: TGTGCCAGCTCAGGTGGACAGGGGGTTGGGCAGCCCCAGCATTTT.

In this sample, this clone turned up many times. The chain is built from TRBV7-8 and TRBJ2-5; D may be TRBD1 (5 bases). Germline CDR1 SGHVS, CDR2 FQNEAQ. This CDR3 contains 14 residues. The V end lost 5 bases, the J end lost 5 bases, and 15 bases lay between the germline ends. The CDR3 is CASSPGPTGETQYF. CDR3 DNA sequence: TGTGCCAGCAGCCCAGGGCCTACCGGGGAGACCCAGTACTTC. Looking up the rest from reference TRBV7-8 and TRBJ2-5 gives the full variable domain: GAGVSQSPRYKVAKRGQDVALRCDPISGHVSLFWYQQALGQGPEFLTYFQNEAQLDKSGLPSDRFFAERPEGSVSTLKIQRTQQEDSAVYLCASSPGPTGETQYFGPGTRLLVL.

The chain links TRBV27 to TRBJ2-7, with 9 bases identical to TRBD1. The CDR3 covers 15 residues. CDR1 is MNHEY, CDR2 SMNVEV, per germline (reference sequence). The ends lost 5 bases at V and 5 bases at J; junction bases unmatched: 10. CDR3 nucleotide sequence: TGTGCCAGCAGTAGAACCGGGACAGGGTACGACGAGCAGTACTTC. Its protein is CASSRTGTGYDEQYF.

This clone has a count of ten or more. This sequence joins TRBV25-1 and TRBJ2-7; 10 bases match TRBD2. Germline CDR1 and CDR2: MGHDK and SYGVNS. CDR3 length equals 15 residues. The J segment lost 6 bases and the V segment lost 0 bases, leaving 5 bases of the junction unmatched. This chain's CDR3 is CASSEYAAGGREQYF. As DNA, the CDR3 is TGTGCCAGCAGTGAATATGCAGCGGGAGGGCGCGAGCAGTACTTC.

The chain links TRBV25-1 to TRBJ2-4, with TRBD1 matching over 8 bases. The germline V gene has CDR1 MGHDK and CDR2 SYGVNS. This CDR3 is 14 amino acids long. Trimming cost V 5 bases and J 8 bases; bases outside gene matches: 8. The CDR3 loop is CASSQMGQADIQYF. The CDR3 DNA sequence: TGTGCCAGCAGTCAAATGGGACAGGCGGACATTCAGTACTTC.

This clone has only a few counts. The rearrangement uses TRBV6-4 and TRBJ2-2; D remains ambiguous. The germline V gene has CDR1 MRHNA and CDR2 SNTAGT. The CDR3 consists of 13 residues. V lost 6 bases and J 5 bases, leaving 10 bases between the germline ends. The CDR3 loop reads CASSRGGTGELFF. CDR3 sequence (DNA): TGTGCCAGCAGCCGCGGTGGTACCGGGGAGCTGTTTTTT.

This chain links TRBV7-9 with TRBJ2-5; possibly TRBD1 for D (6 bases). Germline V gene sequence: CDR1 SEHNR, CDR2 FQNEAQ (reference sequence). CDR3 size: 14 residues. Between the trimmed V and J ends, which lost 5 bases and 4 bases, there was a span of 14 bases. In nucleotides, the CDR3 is TGTGCCAGCAGCCCCACCCCCAGGGGAGAGACCCAGTACTTC. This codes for CASSPTPRGETQYF. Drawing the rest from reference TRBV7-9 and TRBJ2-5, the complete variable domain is DTGVSQNPRHKITKRGQNVTFRCDPISEHNRLYWYRQTLGQGPEFLTYFQNEAQLEKSRLLSDRFSAERPKGSFSTLEIQRTEQGDSAMYLCASSPTPRGETQYFGPGTRLLVL.

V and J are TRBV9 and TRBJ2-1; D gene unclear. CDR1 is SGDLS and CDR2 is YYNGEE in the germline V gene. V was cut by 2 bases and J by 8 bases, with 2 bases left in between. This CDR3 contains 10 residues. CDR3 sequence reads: CASSVDEQFF. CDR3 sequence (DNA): TGTGCCAGCAGCGTGGATGAGCAGTTCTTC.

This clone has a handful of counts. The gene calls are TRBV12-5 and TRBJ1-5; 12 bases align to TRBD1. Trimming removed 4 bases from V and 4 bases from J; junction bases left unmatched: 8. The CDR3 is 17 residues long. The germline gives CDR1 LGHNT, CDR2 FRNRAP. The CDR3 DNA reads TGTGCTAGTGGTTGGGGACAGGGGGCAGAAGGAAATCAGCCCCAGCATTTT. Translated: CASGWGQGAEGNQPQHF.

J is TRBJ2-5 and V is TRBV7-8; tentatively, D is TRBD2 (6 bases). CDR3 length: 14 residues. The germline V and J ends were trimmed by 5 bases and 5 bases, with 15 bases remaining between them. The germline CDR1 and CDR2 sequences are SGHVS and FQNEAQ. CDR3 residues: CASSPRDSGETQYF. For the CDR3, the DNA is TGTGCCAGCAGCCCCCGGGACTCCGGTGAGACCCAGTACTTC.

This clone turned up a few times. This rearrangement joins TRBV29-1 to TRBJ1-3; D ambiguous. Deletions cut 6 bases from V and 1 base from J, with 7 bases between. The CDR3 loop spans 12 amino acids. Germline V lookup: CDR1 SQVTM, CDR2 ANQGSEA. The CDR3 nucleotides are TGCAGCGTGGCTTTTTCTGGAAACACCATATATTTT. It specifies CSVAFSGNTIYF. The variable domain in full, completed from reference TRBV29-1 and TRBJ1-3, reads SAVISQKPSRDICQRGTSLTIQCQVDSQVTMMFWYRQQPGQSLTLIATANQGSEATYESGFVIDKFPISRPNLTFSTLTVSNMSPEDSSIYLCSVAFSGNTIYFGEGSWLTVV.

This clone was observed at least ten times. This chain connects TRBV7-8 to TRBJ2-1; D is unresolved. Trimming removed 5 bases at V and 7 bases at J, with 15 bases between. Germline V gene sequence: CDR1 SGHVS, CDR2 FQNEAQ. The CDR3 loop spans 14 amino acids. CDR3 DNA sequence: TGTGCCAGCAGCACAAGCCGGGTCTTTAATGAGCAGTTCTTC. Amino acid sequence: CASSTSRVFNEQFF.

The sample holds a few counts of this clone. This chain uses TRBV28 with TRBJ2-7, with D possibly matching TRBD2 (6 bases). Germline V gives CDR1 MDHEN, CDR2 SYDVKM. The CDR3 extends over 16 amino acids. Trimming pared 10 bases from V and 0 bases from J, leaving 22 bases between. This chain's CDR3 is CATQHGASASSYEQYF. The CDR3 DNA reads TGTGCCACCCAACACGGGGCTAGCGCGAGCTCCTACGAGCAGTACTTC.